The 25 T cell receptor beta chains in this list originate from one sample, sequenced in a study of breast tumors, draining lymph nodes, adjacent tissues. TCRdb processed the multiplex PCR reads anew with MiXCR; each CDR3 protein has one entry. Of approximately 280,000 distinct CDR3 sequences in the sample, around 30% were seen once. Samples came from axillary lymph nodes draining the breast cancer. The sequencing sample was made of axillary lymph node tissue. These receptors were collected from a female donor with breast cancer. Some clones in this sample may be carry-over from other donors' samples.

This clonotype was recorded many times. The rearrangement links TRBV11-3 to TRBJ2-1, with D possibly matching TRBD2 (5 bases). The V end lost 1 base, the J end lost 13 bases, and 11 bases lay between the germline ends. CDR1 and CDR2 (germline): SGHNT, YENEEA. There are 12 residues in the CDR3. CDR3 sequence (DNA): TGTGCCAGCAGCTTAGGAGGGCTAGATCAGTTCTTC. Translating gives CASSLGGLDQFF.

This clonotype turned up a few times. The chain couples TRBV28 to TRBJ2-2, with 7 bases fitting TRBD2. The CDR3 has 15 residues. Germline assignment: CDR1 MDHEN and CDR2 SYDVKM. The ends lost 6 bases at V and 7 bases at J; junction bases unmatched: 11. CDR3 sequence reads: CASSLGTIQGGELFF. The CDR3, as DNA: TGTGCCAGCAGCTTAGGGACTATCCAGGGCGGGGAGCTGTTTTTT. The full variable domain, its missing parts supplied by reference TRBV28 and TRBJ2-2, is DVKVTQSSRYLVKRTGEKVFLECVQDMDHENMFWYRQDPGLGLRLIYFSYDVKMKEKGDIPEGYSVSREKKERFSLILESASTNQTSMYLCASSLGTIQGGELFFGEGSRLTVL.

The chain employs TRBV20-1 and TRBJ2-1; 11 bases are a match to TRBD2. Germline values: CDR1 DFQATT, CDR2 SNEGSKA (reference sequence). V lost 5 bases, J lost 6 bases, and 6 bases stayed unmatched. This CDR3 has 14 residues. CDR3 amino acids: CSAVAGGHPNEQFF. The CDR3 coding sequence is TGCAGTGCTGTAGCGGGAGGGCACCCCAATGAGCAGTTCTTC.

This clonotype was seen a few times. This CDR3 reads CASSHRGRDTEAFF. CDR3 coding DNA: TGTGCCAGCAGCCACAGGGGGCGGGACACTGAAGCTTTCTTT. V gene TRBV6-5 combines with J gene TRBJ1-1; 9 bases are shared with TRBD1. Germline values: CDR1 MNHEY, CDR2 SVGAGI. Losses at the gene ends were 6 bases for V and 3 bases for J; bases not matched to a gene: 5. The CDR3 is 14 residues long.

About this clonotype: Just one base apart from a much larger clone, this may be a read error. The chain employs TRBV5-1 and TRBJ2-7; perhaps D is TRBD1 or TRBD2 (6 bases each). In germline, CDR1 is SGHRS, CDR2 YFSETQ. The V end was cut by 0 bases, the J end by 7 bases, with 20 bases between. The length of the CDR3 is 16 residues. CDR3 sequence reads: CASSLGSAGQYNEQYF. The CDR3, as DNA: TGCGCCAGCAGCTTGGGATCGGCGGGACAATACAATGAGCAGTACTTC.

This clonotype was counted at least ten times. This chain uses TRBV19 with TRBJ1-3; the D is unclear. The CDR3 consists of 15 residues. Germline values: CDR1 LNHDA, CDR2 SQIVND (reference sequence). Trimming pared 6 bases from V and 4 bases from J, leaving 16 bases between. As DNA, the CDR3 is TGTGCCAGTAGCTTGGTTCCCGATTCCGGAAACACCATATATTTT. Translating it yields CASSLVPDSGNTIYF. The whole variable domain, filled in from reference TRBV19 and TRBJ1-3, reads DGGITQSPKYLFRKEGQNVTLSCEQNLNHDAMYWYRQDPGQGLRLIYYSQIVNDFQKGDIAEGYSVSREKKESFPLTVTSAQKNPTAFYLCASSLVPDSGNTIYFGEGSWLTVV.

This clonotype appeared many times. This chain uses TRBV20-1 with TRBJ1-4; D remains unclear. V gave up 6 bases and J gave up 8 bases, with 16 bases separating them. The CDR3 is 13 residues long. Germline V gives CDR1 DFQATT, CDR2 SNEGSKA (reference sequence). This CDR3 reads CSALPIQVEKLFF. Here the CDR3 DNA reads TGCAGTGCCCTGCCAATCCAGGTGGAAAAACTGTTTTTT.

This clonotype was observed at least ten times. This CDR3 reads CASSRTPGRGHEQYF. Written as DNA, the CDR3 is TGTGCCAGCAGCCGAACCCCGGGCAGGGGGCATGAGCAGTACTTC. The chain carries TRBV4-2 and TRBJ2-7; 8 nucleotides agree with TRBD1. J was trimmed by 7 bases and V by 4 bases; bases with no gene match: 12. The germline gives CDR1 LGHNA, CDR2 YNFKEQ. The CDR3 length is 15 residues.

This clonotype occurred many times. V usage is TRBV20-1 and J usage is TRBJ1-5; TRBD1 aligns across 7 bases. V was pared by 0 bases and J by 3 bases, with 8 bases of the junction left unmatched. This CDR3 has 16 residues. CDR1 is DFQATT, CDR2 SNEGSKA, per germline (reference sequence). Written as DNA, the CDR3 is TGCAGTGCTAGAGACTCGACAGGGATGGTCAATCAGCCCCAGCATTTT. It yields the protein CSARDSTGMVNQPQHF.

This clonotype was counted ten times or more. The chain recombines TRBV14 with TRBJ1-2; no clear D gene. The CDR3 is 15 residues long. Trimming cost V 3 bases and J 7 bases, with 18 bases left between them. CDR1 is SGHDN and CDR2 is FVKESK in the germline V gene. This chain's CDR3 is CASSHHGPRRFGYTF. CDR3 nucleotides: TGTGCCAGCAGCCACCACGGGCCTCGAAGGTTTGGCTACACCTTC. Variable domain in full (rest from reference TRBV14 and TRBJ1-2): EAGVTQFPSHSVIEKGQTVTLRCDPISGHDNLYWYRRVMGKEIKFLLHFVKESKQDESGMPNNRFLAERTGGTYSTLKVQPAELEDSGVYFCASSHHGPRRFGYTFGSGTRLTVV.

CDR3 coding DNA: TGTGCCAGCAGTTTCCGCGGGGCGGGGAATTACCACGAGCAGTACTTC. Translation: CASSFRGAGNYHEQYF. This rearrangement joins TRBV12-3 or TRBV12-4 to TRBJ2-7, with a weak D call TRBD2 (6 bases). Trimming removed 3 bases from V and 5 bases from J, with 20 bases in between. The CDR3 has 16 residues.

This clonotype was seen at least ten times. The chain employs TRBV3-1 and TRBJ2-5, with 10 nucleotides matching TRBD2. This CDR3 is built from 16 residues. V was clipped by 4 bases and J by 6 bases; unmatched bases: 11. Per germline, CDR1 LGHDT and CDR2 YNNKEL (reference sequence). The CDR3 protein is CASSRTLAGARQTQYF. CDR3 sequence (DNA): TGTGCCAGCAGCCGGACTCTAGCGGGAGCACGACAGACCCAGTACTTC.

The CDR3 bases are TGTGCCAGCAGTGAAGGGGGGTTATGGACAGGGCGAGATGGCTACACCTTC. It codes for CASSEGGLWTGRDGYTF. The chain employs TRBV25-1 and TRBJ1-2; 8 bases are shared with TRBD1. Germline V gene data show CDR1 as MGHDK and CDR2 as SYGVNS. The CDR3 has 17 amino acids. V was pared by 2 bases and J by 6 bases, with 14 bases of the junction left unmatched.

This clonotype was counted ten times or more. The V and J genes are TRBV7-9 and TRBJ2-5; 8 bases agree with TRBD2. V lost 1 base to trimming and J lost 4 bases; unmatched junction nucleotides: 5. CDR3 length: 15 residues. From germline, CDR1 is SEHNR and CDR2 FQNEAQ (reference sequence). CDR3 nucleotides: TGTGCCAGCAGCTTAGGTTCCCTAGCGGGAGAGACCCAGTACTTC. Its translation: CASSLGSLAGETQYF.

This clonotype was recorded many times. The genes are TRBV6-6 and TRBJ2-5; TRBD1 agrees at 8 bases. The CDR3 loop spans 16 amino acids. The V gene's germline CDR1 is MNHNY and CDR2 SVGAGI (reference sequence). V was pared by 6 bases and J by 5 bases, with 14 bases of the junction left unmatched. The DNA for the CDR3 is TGTGCCAGCAGCCACTTCGGACAGGGTCGGATGGAGACCCAGTACTTC. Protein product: CASSHFGQGRMETQYF.

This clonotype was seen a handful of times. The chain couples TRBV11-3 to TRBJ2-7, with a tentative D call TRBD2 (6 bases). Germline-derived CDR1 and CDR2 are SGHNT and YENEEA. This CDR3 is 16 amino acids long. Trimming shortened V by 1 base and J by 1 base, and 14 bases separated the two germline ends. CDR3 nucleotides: TGTGCCAGCAGCTTAGCAGGAGGGGCATCGTCCTACGAGCAGTACTTC. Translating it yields CASSLAGGASSYEQYF.

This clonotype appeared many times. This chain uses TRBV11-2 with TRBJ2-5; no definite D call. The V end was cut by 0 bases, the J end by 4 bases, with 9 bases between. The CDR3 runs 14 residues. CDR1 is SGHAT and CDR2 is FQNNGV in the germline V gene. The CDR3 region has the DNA TGTGCCAGCAGCTTAGATCGCCTAGTAGAGACCCAGTACTTC. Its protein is CASSLDRLVETQYF.

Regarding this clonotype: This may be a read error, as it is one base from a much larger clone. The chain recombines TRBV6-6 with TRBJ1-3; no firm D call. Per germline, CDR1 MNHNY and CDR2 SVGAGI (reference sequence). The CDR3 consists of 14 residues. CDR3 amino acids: CASSYSPDGNAIYF. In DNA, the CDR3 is TGTGCCAGCAGTTACTCACCCGATGGAAACGCCATATATTTT.

CDR3 DNA: TGTGCCAGCAGTTTGGCAGGGCCCCCCTACGAGCAGTACTTC. Its translation is CASSLAGPPYEQYF. V gene TRBV27 combines with J gene TRBJ2-7, with D maybe TRBD1 (5 bases). CDR1 is MNHEY and CDR2 is SMNVEV in the germline V gene (reference sequence). The length of the CDR3 is 14 residues. The germline V and J ends were trimmed by 3 bases and 2 bases, with 11 bases remaining between them.

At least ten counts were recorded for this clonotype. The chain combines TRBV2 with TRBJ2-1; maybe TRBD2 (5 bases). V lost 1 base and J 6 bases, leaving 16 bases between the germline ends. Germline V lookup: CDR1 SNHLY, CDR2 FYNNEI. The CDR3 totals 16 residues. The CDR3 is CASSEVLTGSGNEQFF. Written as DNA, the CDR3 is TGTGCCAGCAGTGAAGTCCTGACTGGGAGCGGCAATGAGCAGTTCTTC.

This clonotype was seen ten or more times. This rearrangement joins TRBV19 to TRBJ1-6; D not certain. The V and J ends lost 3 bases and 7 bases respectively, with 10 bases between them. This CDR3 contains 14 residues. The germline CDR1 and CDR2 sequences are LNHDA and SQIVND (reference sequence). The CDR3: CASSMGQNNSPLHF. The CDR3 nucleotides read TGTGCCAGTAGTATGGGCCAGAACAATTCACCCCTCCACTTT.

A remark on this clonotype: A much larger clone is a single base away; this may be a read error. CDR3 nucleotides: TGTGCCGGCAGTTCCTCGGACAGGGTGGGCTACACCTTC. Its protein is CAGSSSDRVGYTF. V and J are TRBV28 and TRBJ1-2; 8 nucleotides align to TRBD1. The CDR3 consists of 13 residues. The germline gives CDR1 MDHEN, CDR2 SYDVKM.

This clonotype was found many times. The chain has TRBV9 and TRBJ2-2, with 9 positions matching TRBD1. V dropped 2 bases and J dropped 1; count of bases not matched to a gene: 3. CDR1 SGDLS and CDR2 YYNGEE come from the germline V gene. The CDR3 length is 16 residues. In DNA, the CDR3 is TGTGCCAGCAGCGTTGGACAGGGGCGGAACACCGGGGAGCTGTTTTTT. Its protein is CASSVGQGRNTGELFF.

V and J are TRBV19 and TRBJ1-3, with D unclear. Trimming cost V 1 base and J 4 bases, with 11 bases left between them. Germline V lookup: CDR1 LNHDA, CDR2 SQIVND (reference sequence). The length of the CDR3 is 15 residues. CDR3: CASSIARTSGNTIYF. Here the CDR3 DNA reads TGTGCCAGTAGTATAGCCCGGACTAGCGGAAACACCATATATTTT.

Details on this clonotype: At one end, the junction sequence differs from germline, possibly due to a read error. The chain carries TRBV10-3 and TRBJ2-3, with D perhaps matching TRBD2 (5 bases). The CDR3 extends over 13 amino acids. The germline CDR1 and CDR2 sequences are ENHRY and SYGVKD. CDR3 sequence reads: CAISERESDTQCF. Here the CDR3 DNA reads TGTGCCATCAGTGAGCGGGAATCAGATACGCAGTGTTTT.